This T cell receptor (beta chain) came from a study of STAT5B mutations in CD4+ large granular lymphocyte leukemia. Germline CDR1 and CDR2: MGHRA and YSYEKL. V trimming: 6 bases; J trimming: 1 base; junction bases outside the gene matches: 6. The CDR3 has 16 amino acids. In the study's own analysis: The detection floor for productive clonotype frequency was 2.59 x 10-5. Sequenced by immunoSEQ multiplex PCR; TCRdb stores in-frame clones only, minus some. The V and J calls and clone size were taken over from that table, and D and trimming were inferred from the DNA. The repertoire includes some 34,000 clones, 76% of them detected once, and around 7% sits in the top ten.

The chain links TRBV4-1 to TRBJ2-5; 12 bases fit TRBD2. The sample comprised CD4+ T cells from blood buffy coats. This TCR was recovered from a human donor in good health. The CDR3 protein is CASSQTSGGTQETQYF. For the CDR3, the DNA is TGCGCCAGCAGTCAAACTAGCGGGGGGACCCAAGAGACCCAGTACTTC.